Only a few counts were recorded for the clone carrying this T cell receptor (beta chain). Its specificity is unknown. A universal primer binding site was introduced by template switching. The final cDNA contained unique molecular identifiers. MiXCR, run by TCRdb on the 5' RACE reads, gives a single entry per CDR3 protein. The sample records 600,000 to 800,000 distinct CDR3 sequences, over 20% being singletons. This record comes from a study of identical twins. Study findings and constraints: Memory repertoires lacked the insertion deficit that abundant cord blood beta clonotypes showed. With beta out-of-frame sequences, excess sharing by twins was weaker.

These same records also appear under a second study, on T cells expressing NK-cell markers. That work contributes: In roughly 6 donors, dominant CD3+CD56+NKG2C+ clones formed about 1.0-7.0% of CD8+ cells.

The origin of this receptor is a woman in her late teens or twenties in good health. Sequenced material: PBMCs.

CDR3 loop: CASSLSVSGANVLTF. The CDR3 region has the DNA TGTGCCAGCAGTTTATCGGTATCAGGGGCCAACGTCCTGACTTTC. The rearrangement joins TRBV12-3 or TRBV12-4 to TRBJ2-6, with D hard to call. The V end was cut by 2 bases, the J end by 4 bases, with 9 bases between. CDR3 length: 15 residues.